This is a list of T cell receptor beta chains from one sample in a study of lymphopenia after photon versus proton radiotherapy. The protocol was immunoSEQ multiplex PCR, while the TCRdb copy is restricted to in-frame clones and leaves out a portion. The sample lists approximately 66,000 clones, more than 75% occurring once. Specimen: peripheral blood, collected from a patient treated with photon-based radiotherapy. These receptors all stem from a man aged 35 to 55 with gastric cancer. Both conserved end residues are part of each CDR3. The order of the fields is V gene, clone size, D gene, J gene, CDR3 DNA, CDR3 protein. The D gene is left open where the match is weak. Not every row has a clone size; where given, it reads once, few, many or a size class.

>TRBV30|-|TRBD2|TRBJ2-3
TGTGCCTGGAGTAACGGGGGGGCCGCTGATACGCAGTATTTT
CAWSNGGAADTQYF
>TRBV7-8|once|-|TRBJ2-7
TGTGCCAGCAGCTTAGGCCAGGGATGGGCCTACGAGCAGTACTTC
CASSLGQGWAYEQYF
>TRBV2|-|-|TRBJ1-3
TGTGCCAGCAGTGAAGCGCTCGGCTCCGGGGGAAACACCATATATTTT
CASSEALGSGGNTIYF
>TRBV13|few|TRBD1|TRBJ1-2
TGTGCCAGCAGCCTCGGTCGGGACAGCAACTATGGCTACACCTTC
CASSLGRDSNYGYTF
>TRBV19|-|-|TRBJ1-1
TGTGCCAGTAGTATAGTAAGACCCCGAGGCACTGAAGCTTTCTTT
CASSIVRPRGTEAFF
>TRBV18|-|-|TRBJ2-2
TGTGCCAGCTCACCTAGTCCCGGACAGAGGAACACCGGGGAGCTGTTTTTT
CASSPSPGQRNTGELFF
>TRBV11-2|-|TRBD2|TRBJ2-1
TGTGCCAGCAGCTTCCCTGCCCGGCGGGGGGGGACCGGTGAGCAGTTCTTC
CASSFPARRGGTGEQFF
>TRBV30|few|-|TRBJ2-7
TGTGCCTCAACTACAGACTACGAGCAGTACTTC
CASTTDYEQYF
>TRBV11-2|-|-|TRBJ2-5
TGTGCCAGCAGCTTACCCGGACAAGAGACCCAGTACTTC
CASSLPGQETQYF
>TRBV2|-|TRBD1|TRBJ1-1
TGTGCCAGCAGTCTACAGGGGGTCGGGACTGAAGCTTTCTTT
CASSLQGVGTEAFF
>TRBV7-4|-|-|TRBJ1-2
TGTGCCAGCAGCGGCGAGAACTATGGCTACACCTTC
CASSGENYGYTF
>TRBV6-5|-|-|TRBJ2-5
TGTGCCAGCAGTTATAAGCACACGCAGTTAGAGACCCAGTACTTC
CASSYKHTQLETQYF
>TRBV19|-|-|TRBJ1-2
TGTGCCAGTAGTATGGGACCCGAACAGGTTGGCTACACCTTC
CASSMGPEQVGYTF
>TRBV4-3|-|-|TRBJ2-5
TGCGCCAGCAGCCAAGATAAGGGATGGGGGGAGACCCAGTACTTC
CASSQDKGWGETQYF
>TRBV4-2|-|-|TRBJ1-1
TGTGCCAGCAGCCGCTCCCTCGAGACAGGTCCCCAGGGAGCTTTCTTT
CASSRSLETGPQGAFF
>TRBV4-3|-|TRBD1|TRBJ2-6
TGCGCCAGCAGCCCAAGGGGACAGGGCCCCTCTGGGGCCAACGTCCTGACTTTC
CASSPRGQGPSGANVLTF
>TRBV10-3|-|-|TRBJ2-3
TGTGCCAGCAGTGATACGGTATCAGGTACGCAGTATTTT
CASSDTVSGTQYF
>TRBV9|-|TRBD1|TRBJ2-5
TGTGCCAGCAGCGTGACAGGGGTATCGGAGGAGACCCAGTACTTC
CASSVTGVSEETQYF
>TRBV4-2|-|-|TRBJ1-5
TGTGCCAGCAGCCTTCTGGGCCAGGGCGCTCGTCAGCCCCAGCATTTT
CASSLLGQGARQPQHF
>TRBV4-3|-|-|TRBJ1-1
TGCGCCAGCAGCCAAGACGAGCTGGAAGGGCAGCACACTGAAGCTTTCTTT
CASSQDELEGQHTEAFF
>TRBV5-5|-|TRBD1|TRBJ1-4
TGTGCCAGCAGCTTGTGGGACAGTAATGAAAAACTGTTTTTT
CASSLWDSNEKLFF
>TRBV30|once|-|TRBJ1-4
TGTGCCTGGATGTCCGGGACATTAGCAACTAATGAAAAACTGTTTTTT
CAWMSGTLATNEKLFF
>TRBV27|-|-|TRBJ2-2
TGTGCCAGCAGTCTCTCCGGGACGCCTGGCACCGGGGAGCTGTTTTTT
CASSLSGTPGTGELFF
>TRBV2|-|TRBD2|TRBJ2-5
TGTGCCAGCAGTGCACCGGGGGGGCCCAAGGGGACCCAGTACTTC
CASSAPGGPKGTQYF
>TRBV5-6|-|TRBD1|TRBJ1-4
TGTGCCAGCAGCTTGGGATGGGGACAGATTAATGAAAAACTGTTTTTT
CASSLGWGQINEKLFF
>TRBV9|-|-|TRBJ2-5
TGTGCCAGCAGCTCCCCTTCCCCCCGACAGGCCCCAAACCCACAAGAGACCCAGTACTTC
CASSSPSPRQAPNPQETQYF
>TRBV7-3|-|-|TRBJ2-5
TGTGCCAGCAGCACCCCTAGGGCGACCCAGTACTTC
CASSTPRATQYF
>TRBV5-1|-|-|TRBJ2-1
TGCGCCAGCAGCTGGTGGGACTCTTACAATGAGCAGTTCTTC
CASSWWDSYNEQFF
>TRBV5-4|-|-|TRBJ2-3
TGTGCCAGCAGCTTGGACACAGATACGCAGTATTTT
CASSLDTDTQYF
>TRBV19|-|-|TRBJ2-7
TGTGCCAGTAGTATGGGGTTGGGGGACTACGAGCAGTACTTC
CASSMGLGDYEQYF
>TRBV15|-|-|TRBJ2-7
TGTGCCACCAGCAGAGAAGGGACCTACGAGCAGTACTTC
CATSREGTYEQYF
>TRBV2|once|-|TRBJ1-3
TGTGCCAGCAGTGAGGGGGGGGCCTCTGGAAACACCATATATTTT
CASSEGGASGNTIYF
>TRBV7-2|-|TRBD1|TRBJ1-5
TGTGCCAGCAGCTACCGGACAGGGGACAATCAGCCCCAGCATTTT
CASSYRTGDNQPQHF
>TRBV5-1|-|-|TRBJ2-5
TGCGCCAGCAGGCTCAGCGAAGAGACCCAGTACTTC
CASRLSEETQYF
>TRBV20-1|-|TRBD1|TRBJ2-7
TGCAGTGCCCAAGACAGGGACGAGCAGTACTTC
CSAQDRDEQYF
>TRBV30|once|-|TRBJ1-5
TGTGCCTGGAGTGTCGGGGGGACCAATCAGCCCCAGCATTTT
CAWSVGGTNQPQHF
>TRBV7-3|few|-|TRBJ1-5
TGTGCCAGCAGCTTAGAGTACAATCAGCCCCAGCATTTT
CASSLEYNQPQHF
>TRBV6-5|-|-|TRBJ2-1
TGTGCCAGCAGCTTCAGGAATGAGCAGTTCTTC
CASSFRNEQFF
>TRBV5-1|-|TRBD1|TRBJ1-1
TGCGCCAGCAGCGCCGGGACAGGGCAGGGCACTGAAGCTTTCTTT
CASSAGTGQGTEAFF
>TRBV2|-|TRBD1|TRBJ1-4
TGTGCCAGCATGCCCTACCCCTCCGGGACAGGGGATGAAAAACTGTTTTTT
CASMPYPSGTGDEKLFF
>TRBV18|-|-|TRBJ2-7
TGTGCCAGCTCACCCGGGACCACCTACGAGCAGTACTTC
CASSPGTTYEQYF
>TRBV7-2|-|-|TRBJ1-2
TGTGCCAGCGCGGCAAATGCTAACTATGGCCACACCTTC
CASAANANYGHTF
>TRBV28|-|-|TRBJ2-1
TGTGCCAGCAGTGCATTTCGGACTGAAAAAGATGAGCAGTTCTTC
CASSAFRTEKDEQFF
>TRBV5-4|-|-|TRBJ2-3
TGTGCCAGCAGCGCCCCGCTGCCCACAGATACGCAGTATTTT
CASSAPLPTDTQYF
>TRBV30|-|-|TRBJ2-7
TGTGCCTGGAGTCCTCGGGGCGGCTCCTACGAGCAGTACTTC
CAWSPRGGSYEQYF
>TRBV11-2|-|TRBD2|TRBJ2-7
TGTGCCAGCAGCTTAGGTTGGCTAGCGGACGAGCAGTACTTC
CASSLGWLADEQYF
>TRBV7-2|-|TRBD1|TRBJ2-3
TGTGCCAGCAGCCCTGGGACAGGCACAGATACGCAGTATTTT
CASSPGTGTDTQYF
>TRBV30|few|-|TRBJ1-1
TGTGCCTGGAGCCTCGGACAGCCTAGGGCTGAAGCTTTCTTT
CAWSLGQPRAEAFF
>TRBV7-9|-|-|TRBJ1-2
TGTGCCAGCAGCCCAGGGGCTTTGGGAAACTATGGCTACACCTTC
CASSPGALGNYGYTF
>TRBV4-2|-|-|TRBJ2-7
TGTGCCAGCAGCCAGCCGGCCTTCCCGGGGGAGCAGTACTTC
CASSQPAFPGEQYF
>TRBV6-5|-|-|TRBJ2-1
TGTGCCAGCAGACTGAGCTCCTACAATGAGCAGTTCTTC
CASRLSSYNEQFF
>TRBV7-9|-|TRBD1|TRBJ2-1
TGTGCCAGCAGCCCGACAGGGAATAGCTACAATGAGCAGTTCTTC
CASSPTGNSYNEQFF
>TRBV25-1|-|TRBD1|TRBJ2-7
TGTGCCAGCAGTCAAACAGGGGGAGGTTCCTACGAGCAGTACTTC
CASSQTGGGSYEQYF
>TRBV5-6|few|TRBD2|TRBJ2-4
TGTGCCAGCAGCTTGGGGCGGGGGGCCGTTCGGAACATTCAGTACTTC
CASSLGRGAVRNIQYF
>TRBV5-1|-|TRBD1|TRBJ2-1
TGCGCCAGCAGAGGGACAGGGTATTTTGATGAGCAGTTCTTC
CASRGTGYFDEQFF
>TRBV19|-|TRBD1|TRBJ1-2
TGTGCCAGTAGTATCGGCTCGACAGGGTCTGGCTACACCTTC
CASSIGSTGSGYTF
>TRBV5-1|-|-|TRBJ1-1
TGCGCCAGCAGCTGGGGGCAGCTGAACACTGAAGCTTTCTTT
CASSWGQLNTEAFF
>TRBV2|few|-|TRBJ1-6
TGTGCCAGCATGTCTGGTAGGGGATCACCCCTCCACTTT
CASMSGRGSPLHF
>TRBV10-3|-|-|TRBJ2-6
TGTGCCATCAGTGACGACAGTCTGTCCCCCTCTGGGGCCAACGTCCTGACTTTC
CAISDDSLSPSGANVLTF
>TRBV4-2|-|-|TRBJ1-6
TGTGCCAGCAGAGCGGGGGCCGTCTATAATTCACCCCTCCACTTT
CASRAGAVYNSPLHF